Included here is one T cell receptor (beta chain) sequence, with context. Random hexamers were used to reverse transcribe the RNA input (about 0.5 to 1 ug). Multiplex PCR with immunoSEQ amplified the TCR beta CDR3 across 54 Vbeta and 13 Jbeta. In TCRdb, the immunoSEQ multiplex PCR reads were re-called with MiXCR into one record per CDR3 protein. This sample has 160,000 or so distinct CDR3 sequences; 90% to 95% occur once, and the top ten carry more than 0.2%. Treatment-naive patients with stable or active relapsing-remitting disease served as multiple sclerosis controls. In contrast to the negatively isolated CD8+ and CD4+ T cells, TEMRA cells were FACS-enriched. These data come from a study of CD8 T cells in Susac syndrome. There are 16 residues in the CDR3. The germline gives CDR1 SGDLS, CDR2 YYNGEE. V was clipped by 4 bases and J by 1 base; unmatched bases: 8.

What was sequenced was CD8+ T cells from PBMCs. The V call is TRBV9, the J call TRBJ2-1; 7 nucleotides agree with TRBD2. The TCR originated in a human donor with multiple sclerosis. CDR3 region: CASSPESGASYNEQFF. The CDR3 DNA follows: TGTGCCAGCAGCCCAGAGAGCGGGGCATCCTACAATGAGCAGTTCTTC.